This T cell receptor (beta chain) was captured in a study of CD4+ T cells in melanoma. Study results and caveats: CD8+ T cell, macrophage and B cell function reportedly correlated with neoantigen-specific CD4+ T cells.

Data came from immunoSEQ multiplex PCR; TCRdb stores just in-frame clones and leaves some out. This sample has around 13,000 clones, with around 70% found just once. The germline V gene has CDR1 SEHNR and CDR2 FQNEAQ (reference sequence). This CDR3 has 14 residues. The ends were cut back, 1 base at V and 9 bases at J, with 15 bases in the middle. This clone was detected only once. Its cognate antigen is unknown. The chain carries TRBV7-9 and TRBJ1-1; D gene ambiguous. The sequenced sample was cells from a culture (not recorded whether cultured in vitro). The sequence was obtained from a human donor with melanoma. Written as DNA, the CDR3 is TGTGCCAGCAGCTTAGGACCCCCGGTCTCTCAAGCTTTCTTT. As protein: CASSLGPPVSQAFF. Full variable domain (remainder filled in from reference TRBV7-9 and TRBJ1-1): DTGVSQNPRHKITKRGQNVTFRCDPISEHNRLYWYRQTLGQGPEFLTYFQNEAQLEKSRLLSDRFSAERPKGSFSTLEIQRTEQGDSAMYLCASSLGPPVSQAFFGQGTRLTVV.